This TCR beta chain was retrieved from a study of OX40 agonist ivuxolimab in advanced cancers. Study outcomes and limitations: The authors also found low normalized T-cell clonal expansion in some nonresponders. What antigens the expanded peripheral T cells recognized was never established. The study found among the lowest clonal expansion in partial responders at 0.1-3.0 mg/kg.

Repertoires were generated with immunoSEQ multiplex PCR, while TCRdb's copy carries only in-frame clones and drops some. This sample has 75,000 to 100,000 clones; roughly 90% occur once, and the top ten carry roughly 0.31%. CDR3 length equals 14 residues. Germline lookup yields CDR1 SEHNR and CDR2 FQNEAQ (reference sequence). V lost 5 bases, J lost 0 bases, and 2 bases stayed unmatched. This clone was found once. Its antigen is not identified. This chain uses TRBV7-9 with TRBJ2-3; 7 bases are a match to TRBD2. The clonotype was recovered from an adult with an advanced solid tumor such as melanoma, head and neck, liver or kidney cancer. The sample in question was CD4+ or CD8+ T cells sorted from blood, obtained in a trial of the OX40 agonist ivuxolimab. CDR3 sequence reads: CASSVSGSTDTQYF. The CDR3 nucleotides are TGTGCCAGCAGCGTTAGCGGGAGCACAGATACGCAGTATTTT.